One and the same sample provided the 14 T cell receptor beta chains below, sequenced in a study of shared clonotypes between healthy human individuals. Only in-frame clones appear in the TCRdb table, and some are missing; sequencing was by immunoSEQ multiplex PCR. The table shows about 600,000 clones, with roughly 97% occurring only once. Sequences were obtained from naive CD4+ T cells sorted from blood. Sample subset: CD45RA+ positively selected. All receptors come from a woman aged 30 to 39 in good health.

The CDR3 DNA reads TGTGCCAGCAGTGAATTGGGGGGAGTACGCAAAGAGACCCAGTACTTC. It codes for CASSELGGVRKETQYF. The V and J genes are TRBV25-1 and TRBJ2-5; possible D gene TRBD2, 6 bases. The CDR3 runs 16 residues. V was clipped by 1 base and J by 3 bases, with 15 bases between them. Germline CDR1 reads MGHDK; CDR2 reads SYGVNS.

This clone has only one observation. The genes are TRBV28 and TRBJ2-5; D is unclear. Germline V gene data show CDR1 as MDHEN and CDR2 as SYDVKM. The germline V and J ends were trimmed by 4 bases and 5 bases, with 8 bases remaining between them. This CDR3 has 12 amino acids. The CDR3 loop reads CASSSFWETQYF. The DNA for the CDR3 is TGTGCCAGCAGTTCCTTTTGGGAGACCCAGTACTTC.

The chain employs TRBV6-5 and TRBJ2-3; D gene unclear. Per germline, CDR1 MNHEY and CDR2 SVGAGI. V was trimmed by 3 bases and J by 1 base, leaving 11 bases between them. This CDR3 is built from 15 residues. As DNA, the CDR3 is TGTGCCAGCAGTTATGATTGGTCGGGCACAGATACGCAGTATTTT. This translates into CASSYDWSGTDTQYF.

The sample holds one count of this clone. The rearrangement joins TRBV23-1 to TRBJ2-2; D is perhaps TRBD1 (5 bases). TRBV23-1 is assigned to the ORF class and has an uncertain function. V was pared by 2 bases and J by 2 bases, with 15 bases between. The CDR3 spans 17 residues. CDR3 amino acids: CASSQNRHLGNTGELFF. The DNA of the CDR3 is TGCGCCAGCAGTCAAAACAGGCACCTTGGTAACACCGGGGAGCTGTTTTTT.

This clone came up once. The junction shows a germline mismatch at one end, possibly a read error. The chain has TRBV28 and TRBJ2-3, with TRBD2 matching 7 bases. The CDR3 contains 15 residues. Germline V CDR1 and CDR2: MDHEN, SYDVKM. The chain's CDR3 is CASSLFVAGTDTQYF. The CDR3 bases are TGTGCCAGCAGTTTATTCGTAGCGGGCACTGATACGCAGTATTTT.

The CDR3 sequence: CASSGPAGEAFF. CDR3 nucleotide sequence: TGTGCCAGCAGCGGTCCCGCGGGAGAAGCTTTCTTT. The chain links TRBV9 to TRBJ1-1; D gene uncertain. CDR1 and CDR2 (germline): SGDLS, YYNGEE. The CDR3 is 12 residues long. V lost 3 bases and J 8 bases, leaving 11 bases between the germline ends.

The V call is TRBV5-1, the J call TRBJ2-3; TRBD1 might be the D (6 bases). CDR3 length equals 15 residues. The V end lost 4 bases, the J end lost 5 bases, and 17 bases lay between the germline ends. Germline V lookup: CDR1 SGHRS, CDR2 YFSETQ. CDR3 DNA: TGCGCCAGCAGCCCGGTAGACAGGATGCTAGATACGCAGTATTTT. This sequence encodes CASSPVDRMLDTQYF.

Written as DNA, the CDR3 is TGTGCCAGCTCATATACACCGAACACTGAAGCTTTCTTT. Amino acid sequence: CASSYTPNTEAFF. The chain recombines TRBV18 with TRBJ1-1, with D uncertain. Germline V gene sequence: CDR1 KGHSH, CDR2 LQKENI. The CDR3 runs 13 residues. V lost 5 bases and J lost 1, with 8 bases in between.

This sequence joins TRBV10-2 and TRBJ1-5, with TRBD1 identical over 8 bases. Germline CDR1 reads WSHSY; CDR2 reads SAAADI. This CDR3 contains 17 residues. J was trimmed by 4 bases and V by 2 bases; bases with no gene match: 10. The CDR3 here is CASSETQGARPNQPQHF. CDR3 sequence (DNA): TGCGCCAGCAGTGAGACCCAGGGGGCCCGGCCGAATCAGCCCCAGCATTTT.

The chain has TRBV27 and TRBJ2-7; 9 bases map to TRBD1. The V gene end was trimmed by 4 bases and the J gene end by 11 bases; junction bases not matched to a gene: 12. Germline values: CDR1 MNHEY, CDR2 SMNVEV (reference sequence). The CDR3 is made up of 14 amino acids. CDR3 nucleotide sequence: TGTGCCAGCAGTTCCGGGACAGGGCTGAGCTCGGAGTACTTC. Amino acid sequence: CASSSGTGLSSEYF.

CDR3 bases: TGTGCCAGTAGTGAGACTTGGGGGGCCACAGATACGCAGTATTTT. Its protein is CASSETWGATDTQYF. The chain has TRBV19 and TRBJ2-3, with D perhaps given as TRBD1 or TRBD2 (6 bases each). V lost 5 bases to trimming and J lost 2 bases, with 14 bases between them. CDR3 length equals 15 residues. The germline V gene encodes CDR1 LNHDA and CDR2 SQIVND (reference sequence).

The rearrangement joins TRBV7-9 to TRBJ2-3; TRBD2 matches at 8 bases. V shed 1 base, J shed 3 bases, and the junction held 12 bases outside the gene matches. From germline, CDR1 is SEHNR and CDR2 FQNEAQ (reference sequence). CDR3 size: 18 residues. The CDR3 loop reads CASSLEDWGGRMTDTQYF. The CDR3 DNA reads TGTGCCAGCAGCTTAGAGGACTGGGGCGGGAGGATGACAGATACGCAGTATTTT.

The V call is TRBV19, the J call TRBJ1-4, with TRBD1 as a possible D gene (6 bases). The V end lost 4 bases, the J end lost 2 bases, and 8 bases lay between the germline ends. The germline CDR1 and CDR2 sequences are LNHDA and SQIVND (reference sequence). The CDR3 has 14 residues. CDR3: CASSNTGTNEKLFF. The CDR3 DNA follows: TGTGCCAGTAGTAATACAGGGACTAATGAAAAACTGTTTTTT.

J is TRBJ1-5 and V is TRBV19; 7 nucleotides agree with TRBD1. The length of the CDR3 is 14 residues. Germline CDR1 and CDR2: LNHDA and SQIVND (reference sequence). V dropped 6 bases and J dropped 6; count of bases not matched to a gene: 8. CDR3 in amino acids: CASSPPGGFQPQHF. The CDR3 DNA follows: TGTGCCAGTAGCCCCCCAGGGGGATTTCAGCCCCAGCATTTT. Complete variable domain (other parts from reference TRBV19 and TRBJ1-5): DGGITQSPKYLFRKEGQNVTLSCEQNLNHDAMYWYRQDPGQGLRLIYYSQIVNDFQKGDIAEGYSVSREKKESFPLTVTSAQKNPTAFYLCASSPPGGFQPQHFGDGTRLSIL.